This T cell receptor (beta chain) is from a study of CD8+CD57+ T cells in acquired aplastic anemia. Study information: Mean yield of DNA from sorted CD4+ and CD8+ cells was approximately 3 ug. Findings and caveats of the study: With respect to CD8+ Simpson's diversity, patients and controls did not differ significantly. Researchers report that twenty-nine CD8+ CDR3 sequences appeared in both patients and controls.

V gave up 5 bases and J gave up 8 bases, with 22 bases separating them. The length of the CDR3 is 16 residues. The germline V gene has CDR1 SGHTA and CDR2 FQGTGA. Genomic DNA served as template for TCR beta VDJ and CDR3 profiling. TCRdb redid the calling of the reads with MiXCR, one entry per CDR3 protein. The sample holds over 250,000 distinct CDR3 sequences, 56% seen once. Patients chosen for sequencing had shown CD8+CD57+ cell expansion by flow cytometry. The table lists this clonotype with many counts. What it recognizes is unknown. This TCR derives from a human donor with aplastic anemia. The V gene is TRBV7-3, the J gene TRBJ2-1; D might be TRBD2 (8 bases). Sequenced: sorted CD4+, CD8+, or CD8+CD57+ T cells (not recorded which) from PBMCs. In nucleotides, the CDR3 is TGTGCCAGCAGCAGGGGGCTAAGCGGGAGTCAGGATGAGCAGTTCTTC. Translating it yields CASSRGLSGSQDEQFF.